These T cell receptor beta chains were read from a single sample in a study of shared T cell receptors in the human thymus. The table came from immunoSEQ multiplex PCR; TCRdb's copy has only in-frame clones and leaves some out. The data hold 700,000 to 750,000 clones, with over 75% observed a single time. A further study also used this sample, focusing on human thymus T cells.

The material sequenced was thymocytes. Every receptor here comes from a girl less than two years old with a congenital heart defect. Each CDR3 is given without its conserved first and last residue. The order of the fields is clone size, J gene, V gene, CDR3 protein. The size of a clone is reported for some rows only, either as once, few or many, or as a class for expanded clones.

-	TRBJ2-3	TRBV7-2	ASSLERKRGGGDTQY
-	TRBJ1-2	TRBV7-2	ASSPRNVHYGYT
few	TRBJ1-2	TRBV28	ASSLNQGVNYGYT
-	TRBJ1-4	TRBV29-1	SAVGGAGRETTNEKLF
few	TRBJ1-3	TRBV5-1	ASSLHPGNTIY
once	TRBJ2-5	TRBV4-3	ASSPGLPGETQY
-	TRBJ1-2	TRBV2	ASRHGTETANYGYT
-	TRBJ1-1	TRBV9	ASSETGLNTEAF
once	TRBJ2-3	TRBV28	ASSHRLAGGYSTDTQY
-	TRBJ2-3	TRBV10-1	ASSESSGGVTDTQY
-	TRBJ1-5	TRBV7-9	ASSISGRDQPQH
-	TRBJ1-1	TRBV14	ASSQESTRDTNTEAF
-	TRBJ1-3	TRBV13	ASSYRAFSGNTIY
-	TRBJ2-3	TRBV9	ASSAPPGLAGGYTQY
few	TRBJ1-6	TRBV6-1	ASSESDRGWTLLGGMGNSPLH
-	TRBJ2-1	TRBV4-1	ASSQERGVMDEQF
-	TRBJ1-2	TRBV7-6	ASSPPREIYT